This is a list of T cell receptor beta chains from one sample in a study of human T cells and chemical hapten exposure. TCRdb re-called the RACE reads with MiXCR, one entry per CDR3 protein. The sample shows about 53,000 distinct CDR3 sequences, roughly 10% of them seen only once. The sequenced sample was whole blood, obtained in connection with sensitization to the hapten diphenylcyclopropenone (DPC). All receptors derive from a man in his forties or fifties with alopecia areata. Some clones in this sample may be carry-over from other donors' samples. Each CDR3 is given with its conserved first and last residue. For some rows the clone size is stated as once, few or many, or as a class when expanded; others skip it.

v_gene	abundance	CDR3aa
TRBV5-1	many	CASSFGEYYGYTF
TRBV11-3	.	CASSLDAAGTGDTQYF
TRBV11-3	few	CASSRPGTGTTYTYEQYF
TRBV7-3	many	CASSSRTGDEQYF
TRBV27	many	CASRFGLRSGANVLTF
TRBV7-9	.	CASSLPGSYEQYF
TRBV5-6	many	CASSPGSLTYNEQFF
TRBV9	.	CASSSNPRDISYEQFF
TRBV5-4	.	CASSRGQGRYEQYF
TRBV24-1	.	CATSGGAGVVEQFF
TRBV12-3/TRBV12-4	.	CASSLLNRNEKLFF
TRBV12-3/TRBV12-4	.	CASSSAPSTDTQYF
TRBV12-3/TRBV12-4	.	CASSLALGTRTDEQFF
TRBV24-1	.	CATSDPRLSYNEQFF
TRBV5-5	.	CASSLSGAHTDTQYF
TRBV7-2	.	CASSLGAGEKLFF
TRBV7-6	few	CASSLAGQQETQYF